The following is a T cell receptor beta chain sequence with its context. The target antigen is unknown. It was into CD45RA+ naive and CD45RA-negative memory subsets that the CD4+ cells were split. This specimen comes from a study of shared clonotypes between healthy human individuals. Study outcomes and limitations: Rarefaction analysis demonstrated incomplete sorted-subset sequencing notwithstanding large depth. Read depth was anticipated to influence clonotype sharing among donors. Clonotypes not shared had lower generation probabilities than those common to all four donors.

Produced via immunoSEQ multiplex PCR; TCRdb's table is partial and in-frame only. The profile shows 1.6 million or so clones, roughly 98.5% of them singletons. Sequenced sample: naive CD4+ T cells sorted from blood. Subset defined: CD45RA+ positively selected. This sequence originates from a man aged 25-45 years in good health.

The CDR3: CASSQIGLAGLSQETQYF. The CDR3 DNA reads TGCGCCAGCAGCCAGATCGGACTAGCGGGACTCTCCCAAGAGACCCAGTACTTC. This sequence joins TRBV4-1 and TRBJ2-5; 12 bases fit TRBD2. The CDR3 has 18 amino acids. The germline CDR1 and CDR2 sequences are MGHRA and YSYEKL. After removal of 3 bases from V and 1 base from J, the junction contained 9 bases not matched to a gene.